Presented here are 7 T cell receptor beta chains from one specimen sequenced in a study of post-analysis software for immune sequencing data. General observations from the study: Controls showed lower frequencies than patients for 5 or 6 TRBV segments, and TRBV5-6, TRBV5-1 and TRBV20-1 were among these.

The TCR beta cDNA libraries contained unique molecular identifiers. TCRdb re-called the PCR reads through MiXCR, storing one row per CDR3 protein. The repertoire holds roughly 400,000 distinct CDR3 sequences, 30% to 45% seen once, with around 8% in the top ten. These receptors' targets are unknown. The source material was blood. The receptors come from a girl aged 2 to 10 with multiple sclerosis.

This clonotype was picked up a small number of times. V gene TRBV12-3 or TRBV12-4 combines with J gene TRBJ1-2; D remains ambiguous. Trimming pared 3 bases from V and 1 base from J, leaving 0 bases between. This CDR3 contains 11 residues. The CDR3 DNA is TGTGCCAGCAGTTTTAACTATGGCTACACCTTC. As protein: CASSFNYGYTF.

This clonotype has more than one count but fewer than ten. This rearrangement joins TRBV27 to TRBJ2-5; D may match TRBD1 or TRBD2 (6 bases each). V dropped 11 bases and J dropped 1 base, with 14 bases sitting between them. In germline, CDR1 is MNHEY, CDR2 SMNVEV (reference sequence). The CDR3 length is 13 residues. As DNA, the CDR3 is TGTGCCGCAGGGGCGGGGCGCCAAGAGACCCAGTACTTC. It codes for CAAGAGRQETQYF.

The chain combines TRBV5-1 with TRBJ2-1; 12 bases agree with TRBD2. Per the germline V gene, CDR1 is SGHRS and CDR2 is YFSETQ. J gave up 6 bases and V 7 bases, and 14 bases lay outside the gene matches. The CDR3 spans 17 residues. The CDR3 loop reads CASHSVVGLAGSNEQFF. The CDR3 region has the DNA TGCGCCAGCCATTCCGTCGTGGGACTAGCGGGTAGCAATGAGCAGTTCTTC.

Written as DNA, the CDR3 is TGTGCCATCGGGCTCTCCGGGGACCCCACAGATACGCAGTATTTT. Translated, it gives CAIGLSGDPTDTQYF. The V call is TRBV10-3, the J call TRBJ2-3; D may match TRBD1 or TRBD2 (5 bases each). The CDR3 is made up of 15 amino acids. The V end was cut by 8 bases, the J end by 2 bases, with 17 bases between. The germline CDR1 and CDR2 sequences are ENHRY and SYGVKD.

This clonotype has just a few counts. This rearrangement joins TRBV7-3 to TRBJ2-5, with D possibly being TRBD2 (6 bases). The V and J ends lost 1 base and 5 bases respectively, with 23 bases between them. The CDR3 loop spans 18 amino acids. The germline CDR1 and CDR2 sequences are SGHTA and FQGTGA. The CDR3 region is CASSLNPHTRAGGETQYF. CDR3 DNA: TGTGCCAGCAGCTTAAACCCTCATACGAGGGCCGGAGGGGAGACCCAGTACTTC.

V and J are TRBV5-1 and TRBJ2-3; 7 nucleotides agree with TRBD2. The CDR3 totals 16 residues. Trimming at V came to 0 bases and at J to 6 bases, leaving 10 bases not matched to a gene. Germline V lookup: CDR1 SGHRS, CDR2 YFSETQ. The CDR3 reads CASSLAGNGRRDTQYF. Here the CDR3 DNA reads TGCGCCAGCAGCTTGGCCGGGAACGGGAGGAGGGATACGCAGTATTTT.

This rearrangement joins TRBV4-2 to TRBJ2-1; D is ambiguous. In germline, CDR1 is LGHNA, CDR2 YNFKEQ. The CDR3 is 13 residues long. Trimming removed 0 bases at V and 8 bases at J, with 8 bases between. The CDR3 region has the DNA TGTGCCAGCAGCCAAGATCTGTCGGATGAGCAGTTCTTC. Translating gives CASSQDLSDEQFF.